This T cell receptor (beta chain) is from a study of blood T cell repertoires in COVID-19. Study context: PBMCs, B-cell-depleted T cells, or T cells were the source of the cDNA or gDNA that made up the material.

The CDR3 length is 13 residues. Trimming cost V 0 bases and J 5 bases, with 9 bases left between them. CDR1 and CDR2 from the germline V gene are SGHRS and YFSETQ. Per the study methods: Estimates of nucleated cell counts were drawn from the amplification of reference gene primers. Method: immunoSEQ multiplex PCR; TCRdb's copy keeps in-frame clones and lacks some. V and J calls and clone size are given by that table; D and trimming were obtained from the DNA. The profile shows around 300,000 clones, 90% of them singletons. The chain has TRBV5-1 and TRBJ2-7; D call uncertain. The receptor's source is a woman in her late teens or twenties with acute COVID-19. The specimen was PBMCs or T cells enriched from blood (not recorded which). CDR3 sequence: CASSLDPSNEQYF. The CDR3 DNA reads as TGCGCCAGCAGCTTGGATCCCAGTAACGAGCAGTACTTC.